The sample holds one count of the clone carrying this T cell receptor beta chain. The data belong to a study of blood T cell repertoires in COVID-19. Study as a whole: Researchers got acute and convalescent COVID-19 samples from the United States, Italy and Spain. PBMCs, B-cell-depleted T cells, or T cells provided the cDNA or gDNA that made up the material.

Authors' methods: For nucleated cells, counts were estimated from reference gene primer amplification. Profiled with immunoSEQ multiplex PCR; TCRdb holds only in-frame clones, not every one. V, J and clone size are those of that table, while D and trimming were read from the DNA. The sample lists 200,000 to 250,000 clones, 70% to 85% seen once, with nearly 5% in the top ten. The CDR3 is made up of 16 amino acids. Germline V gene data show CDR1 as SGHAT and CDR2 as FQNNGV. The ends lost 5 bases at V and 8 bases at J; junction bases unmatched: 12. This TCR derives from a woman older than 75 with active or convalescent COVID-19. The sample was peripheral blood. The J gene is TRBJ2-1, the V gene TRBV11-2, with 10 bases matching TRBD2. DNA of the CDR3: TGTGCCAGCAGCGAGAGAACTAGCGGGAAAGACTATGAGCAGTTCTTC. It specifies CASSERTSGKDYEQFF.